This TCR beta chain appears in the sequencing data of a study of post-analysis software for immune sequencing data. Germline V gene data show CDR1 as MGHRA and CDR2 as YSYEKL. V lost 2 bases to trimming and J lost 8 bases, with 12 bases between them. The CDR3 totals 13 residues. Turning to this clonotype: The antigen is undetermined.

Whole-study findings and limits: About five TRBV segments (TRBV5-6, TRBV5-1 and TRBV20-1 among them) occurred more frequently in patients than in controls.

The TCR beta cDNA libraries carried unique molecular identifiers. TCRdb ran MiXCR on the PCR reads and lists one entry per CDR3 protein. The table records roughly 870,000 distinct CDR3 sequences, roughly 58% of them present only once. V gene TRBV4-1 combines with J gene TRBJ1-2, with a weak D call TRBD1 (5 bases). This TCR derives from a girl aged 10 to 17 with multiple sclerosis. Source material: blood. The CDR3: CASSQPGTQGYTF. The CDR3 bases are TGCGCCAGCAGCCAACCCGGGACTCAGGGCTACACCTTC.